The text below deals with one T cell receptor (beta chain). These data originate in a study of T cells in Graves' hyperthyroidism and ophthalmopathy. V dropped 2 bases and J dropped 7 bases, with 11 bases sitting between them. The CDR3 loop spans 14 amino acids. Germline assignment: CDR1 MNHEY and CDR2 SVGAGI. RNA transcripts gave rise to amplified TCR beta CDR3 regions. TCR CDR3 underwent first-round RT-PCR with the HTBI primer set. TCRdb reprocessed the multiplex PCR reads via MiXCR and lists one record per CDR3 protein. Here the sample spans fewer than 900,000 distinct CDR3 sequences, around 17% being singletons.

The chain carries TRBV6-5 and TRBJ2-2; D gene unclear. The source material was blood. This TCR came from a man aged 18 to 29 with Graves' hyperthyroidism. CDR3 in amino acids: CASSYRVVSGELFF. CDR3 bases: TGTGCCAGCAGTTACAGGGTAGTGAGCGGGGAGCTGTTTTTT.